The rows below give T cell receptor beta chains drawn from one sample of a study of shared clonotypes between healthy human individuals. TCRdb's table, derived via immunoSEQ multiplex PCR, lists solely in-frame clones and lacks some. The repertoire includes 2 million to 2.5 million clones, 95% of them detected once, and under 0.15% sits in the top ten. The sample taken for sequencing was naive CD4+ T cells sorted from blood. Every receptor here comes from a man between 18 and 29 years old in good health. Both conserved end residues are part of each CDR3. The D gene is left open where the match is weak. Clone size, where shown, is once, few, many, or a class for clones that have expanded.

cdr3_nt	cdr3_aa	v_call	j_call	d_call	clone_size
TGTGCCAGCACCTCCGGACAGGGGCTTGAAAAACTGTTTTTT	CASTSGQGLEKLFF	TRBV28	TRBJ1-4	TRBD1	NA
TGTGCCATCAGTGAGTCACGGGACTTCGGGGGCTACACCTTC	CAISESRDFGGYTF	TRBV10-3	TRBJ1-2	NA	NA
TGTGCCTGGAGTGGCCAGGGGTACGAGCAGTACTTC	CAWSGQGYEQYF	TRBV30	TRBJ2-7	NA	NA
TGTGCCAGCAGCGCCGGGGCGGCAACTAATGAAAAACTGTTTTTT	CASSAGAATNEKLFF	TRBV7-6	TRBJ1-4	NA	NA
TGTGCCAGCAGTGGACAGGGCCTCACCTACGAGCAGTACTTC	CASSGQGLTYEQYF	TRBV2	TRBJ2-7	TRBD1	NA
TGTGCCAGCAGTTTATCTGGACAAAGGAACACTGAAGCTTTCTTT	CASSLSGQRNTEAFF	TRBV27	TRBJ1-1	NA	NA
TGTGCCATCAGTGGGCGGGAGGGCCTTCTCAATGAGCAGTTCTTC	CAISGREGLLNEQFF	TRBV10-3	TRBJ2-1	TRBD2	NA
TGTGCCAGCAGCTGGGACAGGGTATCAGGAAACACCATATATTTT	CASSWDRVSGNTIYF	TRBV7-8	TRBJ1-3	TRBD1	NA
TGTGCCAGCAGCCCGGCAGGGAAGGGCACAGATACGCAGTATTTT	CASSPAGKGTDTQYF	TRBV5-4	TRBJ2-3	NA	once
TGCGCCAGCAGCCAAGACTCGACCACAGGGACTGGCTACACCTTC	CASSQDSTTGTGYTF	TRBV4-3	TRBJ1-2	NA	NA
TGTGCCAGCAGCGCCCTAAGGGGCCATTCACCCCTCCACTTT	CASSALRGHSPLHF	TRBV9	TRBJ1-6	NA	NA
TGTGCCTGGAATGAACCGGGACGACTCCAATACGAGCAGTACTTC	CAWNEPGRLQYEQYF	TRBV30	TRBJ2-7	NA	NA
TGTGCCAGCAGCTTGACTAGCGGGGGATCTCCCTACGAGCAGTACTTC	CASSLTSGGSPYEQYF	TRBV11-2	TRBJ2-7	TRBD2	NA
TGTGCCATCGAAGACAGGATGAACACTGAAGCTTTCTTT	CAIEDRMNTEAFF	TRBV21-1	TRBJ1-1	NA	NA
TGTGCCAGCACCCCGGGACAGTTCTCTGGAAACACCATATATTTT	CASTPGQFSGNTIYF	TRBV6-5	TRBJ1-3	TRBD1	NA
TGTGCCAGTAGTATCCTAGCTACGGAGAGCAATCAGCCCCAGCATTTT	CASSILATESNQPQHF	TRBV19	TRBJ1-5	NA	once
TGTGCCAGCAGTGAAATCGGTACAGTGGATGAGGAGACCCAGTACTTC	CASSEIGTVDEETQYF	TRBV25-1	TRBJ2-5	NA	NA
TGTGCCAGCAGTTTAGTAAATCGGGACAGAGGCTCTGGCTACACCTTC	CASSLVNRDRGSGYTF	TRBV28	TRBJ1-2	TRBD1	NA
TGCGCCAGCAGCCAAAGAGAATACAATGAGCAGTTCTTC	CASSQREYNEQFF	TRBV4-1	TRBJ2-1	NA	NA
TGTGCCAGTAGATTGGGGGCAGGAGAGACCCAGTACTTC	CASRLGAGETQYF	TRBV19	TRBJ2-5	NA	NA
TGTGCCATCAGTGACGGAGAACTTAACTATGGCTACACCTTC	CAISDGELNYGYTF	TRBV10-3	TRBJ1-2	NA	NA
TGTGCCAGCAGCTTAGCGCTGGGGGCGCGGGAGACCCAGTACTTC	CASSLALGARETQYF	TRBV7-2	TRBJ2-5	NA	NA
TGTGCCAGCAGCCGAACCCAGGGGCAAGACACTGAAGCTTTCTTT	CASSRTQGQDTEAFF	TRBV11-2	TRBJ1-1	NA	NA
TGTGCCTGGAGTCTTCTATCTACCTATAATTCACCCCTCCACTTT	CAWSLLSTYNSPLHF	TRBV30	TRBJ1-6	NA	NA
TGTGCCAGCAGCCCCGCGGCTGGACTCGTAAACTATGGCTACACCTTC	CASSPAAGLVNYGYTF	TRBV7-2	TRBJ1-2	NA	NA
TGTGCCAGCCGCCCGGGGGGACAGAACTACGAGCAGTACTTC	CASRPGGQNYEQYF	TRBV6-5	TRBJ2-7	NA	NA